The 9 T cell receptor beta chains below come from one sample, sequenced in a study of lymphopenia after photon versus proton radiotherapy. TCRdb keeps only in-frame clones here, not all; method: immunoSEQ multiplex PCR. The data show some 44,000 clones, around 81% seen once. The sequencing here drew on peripheral blood, taken from a patient treated with proton-based radiotherapy. These receptors all stem from a woman between 65 and 79 years old with pancreatic cancer.

V is TRBV2 and J is TRBJ2-4; D is ambiguous. The V end was cut by 0 bases, the J end by 3 bases, with 9 bases between. The CDR3 consists of 15 residues. Per the germline V gene, CDR1 is SNHLY and CDR2 is FYNNEI. CDR3 nucleotides: TGTGCCAGCAGTGAAGCCCGGCCAAACAAAAACATTCAGTACTTC. It translates to CASSEARPNKNIQYF.

The J gene is TRBJ2-7, the V gene TRBV28; D possibly corresponds to TRBD1 (5 bases). Deletions cut 7 bases from V and 3 bases from J, with 16 bases between. The CDR3 consists of 14 residues. CDR1 and CDR2 from the germline V gene are MDHEN and SYDVKM. CDR3 DNA sequence: TGTGCCAGCACCGAACAGGTGATGGACTACGAGCAGTACTTC. Amino acid sequence: CASTEQVMDYEQYF.

The V call is TRBV6-1, the J call TRBJ1-2; TRBD1 agrees at 8 bases. CDR1 and CDR2 (germline): MNHNS, SASEGT. The V and J ends lost 0 bases and 3 bases, in that order; junction bases with no gene match: 24. The CDR3 length is 22 residues. CDR3 sequence reads: CASSEAGVGQAISSLRYYGYTF. Written as DNA, the CDR3 is TGTGCCAGCAGTGAAGCGGGGGTGGGACAGGCCATTTCCTCCCTGCGGTACTATGGCTACACCTTC.

V is TRBV28 and J is TRBJ2-7; no definite D call. Germline-derived CDR1 and CDR2 are MDHEN and SYDVKM. V gave up 6 bases and J gave up 4 bases, with 7 bases separating them. The CDR3 loop spans 11 amino acids. CDR3 amino acids: CASSAKYEQYF. The CDR3 bases are TGTGCCAGCAGCGCAAAGTACGAGCAGTACTTC.

The chain recombines TRBV11-3 with TRBJ2-4; weak D call: TRBD2 (6 bases). CDR3 length: 12 residues. V was pared by 8 bases and J by 10 bases, with 15 bases between. Germline V gene data show CDR1 as SGHNT and CDR2 as YENEEA. Here the CDR3 reads CASGPGEGIQYF. Here the CDR3 DNA reads TGTGCCAGCGGACCGGGGGAAGGGATTCAGTACTTC.

The chain carries TRBV5-5 and TRBJ1-2; no clear D gene. Trimming stripped 0 bases from V and 4 bases from J, with 13 bases between. The CDR3 covers 15 residues. The germline CDR1 and CDR2 sequences are SGHKS and YYEKEE (reference sequence). CDR3: CASSLGAEELYGYTF. Written as DNA, the CDR3 is TGTGCCAGCAGCTTGGGAGCAGAAGAACTCTATGGCTACACCTTC.

The chain combines TRBV7-2 with TRBJ2-3; TRBD2 matches at 13 bases. In germline, CDR1 is SGHTA, CDR2 FQGNSA. After removal of 5 bases from V and 2 bases from J, the junction contained 10 bases not matched to a gene. The CDR3 runs 18 residues. The CDR3 reads CASSILLAGGYYTDTQYF. Here the CDR3 DNA reads TGTGCCAGCAGCATCCTACTAGCGGGAGGGTACTACACAGATACGCAGTATTTT.

The chain uses TRBV7-8 and TRBJ1-5; D might be TRBD1 (5 bases). Germline V gene data show CDR1 as SGHVS and CDR2 as FQNEAQ. The ends were cut back, 0 bases at V and 5 bases at J, with 8 bases in the middle. This CDR3 comprises 14 residues. CDR3 residues: CASSLAGADQPQHF. The CDR3 region has the DNA TGTGCCAGCAGCTTAGCTGGGGCGGATCAGCCCCAGCATTTT.

This rearrangement joins TRBV28 to TRBJ2-5; D gene uncertain. The DNA end is more similar to TRBJ2-7, so the J call may be wrong. Looked up from germline, CDR1 is MDHEN and CDR2 is SYDVKM. The CDR3 runs to 14 residues. CDR3 residues: CASSVRPSLSEQYF. In DNA form, the CDR3 reads TGTGCCAGCAGTGTCCGGCCCTCCCTGTCCGAGCAGTACTTC.